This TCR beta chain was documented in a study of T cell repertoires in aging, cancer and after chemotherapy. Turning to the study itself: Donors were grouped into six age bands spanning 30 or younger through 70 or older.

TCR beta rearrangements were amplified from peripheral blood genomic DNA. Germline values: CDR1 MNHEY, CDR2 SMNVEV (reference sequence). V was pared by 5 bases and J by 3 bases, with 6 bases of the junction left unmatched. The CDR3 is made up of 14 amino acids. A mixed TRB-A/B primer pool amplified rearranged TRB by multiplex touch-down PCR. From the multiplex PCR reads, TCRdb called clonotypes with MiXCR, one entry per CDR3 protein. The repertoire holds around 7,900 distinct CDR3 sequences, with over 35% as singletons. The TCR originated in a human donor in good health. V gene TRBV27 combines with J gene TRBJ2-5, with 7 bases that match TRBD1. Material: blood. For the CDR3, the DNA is TGTGCCAGCAGTCCCTTGGGGACAGAAGAGACCCAGTACTTC. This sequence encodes CASSPLGTEETQYF.